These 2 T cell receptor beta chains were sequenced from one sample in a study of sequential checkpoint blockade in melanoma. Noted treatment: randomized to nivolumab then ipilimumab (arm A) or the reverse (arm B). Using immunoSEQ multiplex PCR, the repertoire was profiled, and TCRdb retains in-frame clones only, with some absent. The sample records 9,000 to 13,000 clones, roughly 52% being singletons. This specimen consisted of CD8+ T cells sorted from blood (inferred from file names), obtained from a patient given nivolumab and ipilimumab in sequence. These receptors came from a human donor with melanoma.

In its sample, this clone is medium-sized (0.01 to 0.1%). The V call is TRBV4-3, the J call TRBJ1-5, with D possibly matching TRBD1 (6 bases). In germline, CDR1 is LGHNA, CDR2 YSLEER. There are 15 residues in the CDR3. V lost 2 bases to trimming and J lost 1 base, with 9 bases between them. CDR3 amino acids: CASSQSRGSNQPQHF. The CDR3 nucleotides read TGCGCCAGCAGCCAATCCAGGGGAAGCAATCAGCCCCAGCATTTT.

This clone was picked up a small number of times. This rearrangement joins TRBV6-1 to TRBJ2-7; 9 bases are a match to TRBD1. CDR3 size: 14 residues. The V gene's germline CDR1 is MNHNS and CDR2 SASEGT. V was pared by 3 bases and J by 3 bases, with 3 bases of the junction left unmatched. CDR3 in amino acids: CASSERGQGYEQYF. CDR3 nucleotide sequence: TGTGCCAGCAGTGAGAGGGGACAGGGCTACGAGCAGTACTTC.